The 23 T cell receptor beta chains given below trace back to one sample, sequenced in a study of blood T cell repertoires in COVID-19. Profiled with immunoSEQ multiplex PCR; TCRdb holds only in-frame clones, not every one. The sample contains approximately 170,000 clones, about 80% of which appear only once. Sequencing used peripheral blood. All receptors derive from a man aged 70-80 years who had recovered from COVID-19.

The chain uses TRBV6-6 and TRBJ2-1; TRBD2 agrees at 11 bases. The CDR3 contains 15 residues. V gave up 5 bases and J gave up 3 bases; unmatched junction bases: 3. Germline-derived CDR1 and CDR2 are MNHNY and SVGAGI (reference sequence). This chain's CDR3 is CASSTTSGSYNEQFF. The DNA of the CDR3 is TGTGCCAGCAGTACCACTAGCGGGAGCTACAATGAGCAGTTCTTC.

V and J are TRBV9 and TRBJ1-4, with unresolved D. V was trimmed by 4 bases and J by 8 bases, leaving 12 bases between them. From germline, CDR1 is SGDLS and CDR2 YYNGEE. CDR3 length: 13 amino acids. The CDR3 nucleotides read TGTGCCAGCAGCAGGGCAGGCGGGGAAAAACTGTTTTTT. Translated: CASSRAGGEKLFF.

The J gene is TRBJ2-7, the V gene TRBV19; 9 bases line up with TRBD1. In germline, CDR1 is LNHDA, CDR2 SQIVND (reference sequence). The J segment lost 2 bases and the V segment lost 3 bases, leaving 5 bases of the junction unmatched. This CDR3 spans 15 amino acids. The CDR3 DNA reads as TGTGCCAGTAGTATCCGGGACAGGGCTACCTACGAGCAGTACTTC. As protein: CASSIRDRATYEQYF.

The J gene is TRBJ2-7, the V gene TRBV4-1, with 11 bases fitting TRBD1. The CDR3 spans 15 residues. Germline V gene data show CDR1 as MGHRA and CDR2 as YSYEKL. The ends lost 3 bases at V and 2 bases at J; junction bases unmatched: 3. The CDR3 spells CASSHPGQGAYEQYF. Here the CDR3 DNA reads TGCGCCAGCAGCCACCCGGGACAGGGGGCCTACGAGCAGTACTTC.

The chain combines TRBV6-1 with TRBJ1-1; D gene ambiguous. Trimming cost V 2 bases and J 5 bases, with 9 bases left between them. The CDR3 is 13 residues long. The V gene's germline CDR1 is MNHNS and CDR2 SASEGT. The CDR3 DNA reads TGTGCCAGCAGTGAAATCCGGTGGACTGAAGCTTTCTTT. It codes for CASSEIRWTEAFF.

V is TRBV6-2 or TRBV6-3 and J is TRBJ2-3, with TRBD1 identical over 9 bases. V shed 3 bases, J shed 1 base, and the junction held 2 bases outside the gene matches. Germline V gene lookup returns CDR1 MNHEY and CDR2 SVGEGT. The CDR3 runs to 15 residues. CDR3 coding DNA: TGTGCCAGCAGTTATTGGGACAGGGGCACAGATACGCAGTATTTT. Its protein product is CASSYWDRGTDTQYF.

This clone came up a few times. V gene TRBV9 combines with J gene TRBJ2-2; D call uncertain. CDR1 is SGDLS and CDR2 is YYNGEE in the germline V gene. This CDR3 is 13 amino acids long. V was trimmed by 1 base and J by 7 bases, leaving 8 bases between them. CDR3 bases: TGTGCCAGCAGCGTATCGGGTGTCGGGGAGCTGTTTTTT. This sequence encodes CASSVSGVGELFF.

This clone was seen just once. The rearrangement uses TRBV3-1 (or the pseudogene TRBV3-2) and TRBJ2-5, with a possible D match to TRBD2 (5 bases). Trimming removed 3 bases at V and 10 bases at J, with 18 bases between. Germline loops: CDR1 LGHDT, CDR2 YNNKEL (reference sequence). CDR3 size: 14 residues. The CDR3 sequence is CASSQNEVSRDQYF. The CDR3 DNA follows: TGTGCCAGCAGCCAGAATGAGGTATCCCGGGACCAGTACTTC.

The CDR3 DNA reads as TGCGCCAGCAGTGAGCGTCAGGGGTCCTACAATGAGCAGTTCTTC. Its translation is CASSERQGSYNEQFF. The chain carries TRBV10-2 and TRBJ2-1, with D perhaps TRBD1 (6 bases). Trimming removed 2 bases from V and 1 base from J, with 9 bases in between. CDR3 size: 15 residues. CDR1 and CDR2 from the germline V gene are WSHSY and SAAADI.

This rearrangement joins TRBV29-1 to TRBJ2-7, with D possibly matching TRBD2 (6 bases). CDR1 is SQVTM and CDR2 is ANQGSEA in the germline V gene. Trimming pared 3 bases from V and 4 bases from J, leaving 16 bases between. This CDR3 spans 14 amino acids. The CDR3 DNA sequence: TGCAGCGTTGAGGGGGAGGACGCCCCATACGAGCAGTACTTC. Translation: CSVEGEDAPYEQYF.

About this clone itself: The sample carries other DNA sequences with the same CDR3. The CDR3 DNA is TGTGCCACCAGTGACAGAAACACCGGGGAGCTGTTTTTT. Protein sequence: CATSDRNTGELFF. The chain employs TRBV24-1 and TRBJ2-2; D remains ambiguous. The ends were cut back, 4 bases at V and 2 bases at J, with 4 bases in the middle. This CDR3 has 13 amino acids. Looked up from germline, CDR1 is KGHDR and CDR2 is SFDVKD.

The chain employs TRBV2 and TRBJ2-3, with TRBD2 matching 12 bases. This CDR3 is built from 15 residues. The V gene end was trimmed by 6 bases and the J gene end by 3 bases; junction bases not matched to a gene: 4. Germline lookup yields CDR1 SNHLY and CDR2 FYNNEI. The CDR3 DNA reads as TGTGCCAGCAGCACGACTAGCGGGAGAACAGATACGCAGTATTTT. Its protein is CASSTTSGRTDTQYF.

The sample holds a few counts of this clone. The chain links TRBV27 to TRBJ2-3; a possible D gene is TRBD2 (6 bases). CDR3 length equals 15 residues. V lost 6 bases and J lost 2, with 15 bases in between. CDR1 and CDR2 from the germline V gene are MNHEY and SMNVEV (reference sequence). CDR3 amino acids: CASSPMGTYTDTQYF. CDR3 bases: TGTGCCAGCAGCCCTATGGGGACTTACACAGATACGCAGTATTTT.

The table lists this clone with a count of one. J is TRBJ1-6 and V is TRBV4-1, with 7 bases identical to TRBD1. CDR3 size: 16 residues. Per germline, CDR1 MGHRA and CDR2 YSYEKL. The V segment lost 2 bases and the J segment 10 bases; nucleotides outside the gene matches: 11. CDR3 coding DNA: TGCGCCAGCAGCCAACCGAACAGGGGATCAAGATCACCCCTCCACTTT. The encoded protein is CASSQPNRGSRSPLHF.

This chain connects TRBV19 to TRBJ2-5; 8 bases align to TRBD2. The V gene end was trimmed by 6 bases and the J gene end by 9 bases; junction bases not matched to a gene: 18. The CDR3 totals 16 residues. Germline lookup yields CDR1 LNHDA and CDR2 SQIVND (reference sequence). CDR3: CASSNSGSSSWWAQYF. Here the CDR3 DNA reads TGTGCCAGTAGCAACAGCGGGAGCTCATCTTGGTGGGCCCAGTACTTC.

This chain links TRBV4-1 with TRBJ2-7; 14 nucleotides match TRBD2. This CDR3 is built from 16 residues. Germline lookup yields CDR1 MGHRA and CDR2 YSYEKL. V gave up 1 base and J gave up 7 bases; unmatched junction bases: 6. The DNA for the CDR3 is TGCGCCAGCAGCCAAGTTTTGGGACTAGCGGGAGTTGAGCAGTACTTC. Translation gives CASSQVLGLAGVEQYF.

The chain has TRBV5-5 and TRBJ1-2, with 9 bases identical to TRBD1. From germline, CDR1 is SGHKS and CDR2 YYEKEE (reference sequence). V shed 4 bases, J shed 2 bases, and the junction held 6 bases outside the gene matches. The CDR3 has 15 amino acids. CDR3 sequence reads: CASSPRQGGNYGYTF. The CDR3, as DNA: TGTGCCAGCAGCCCCCGACAGGGGGGAAACTATGGCTACACCTTC.

The rearrangement joins TRBV2 to TRBJ2-1, with 10 bases identical to TRBD2. Germline trimming cut 4 bases from V and 2 bases from J; bases unmatched to any gene: 2. Germline V gives CDR1 SNHLY, CDR2 FYNNEI. The CDR3 sequence is 15 residues long. The CDR3 loop is CASSGAGGTYNEQFF. For the CDR3, the DNA is TGTGCCAGCAGTGGAGCGGGAGGGACCTACAATGAGCAGTTCTTC.

This chain joins TRBV19 and TRBJ2-7; 15 bases align to TRBD2. Trimming took 5 bases from V and 2 from J; bases not matched to a gene: 4. This CDR3 contains 16 residues. The germline V gene has CDR1 LNHDA and CDR2 SQIVND (reference sequence). The CDR3: CASSSRTSGRAYEQYF. The CDR3 region has the DNA TGTGCCAGTAGTTCCCGGACTAGCGGGAGGGCCTACGAGCAGTACTTC.

This clone has a single count. The chain recombines TRBV6-1 with TRBJ2-3, with 11 positions matching TRBD1. The CDR3 spans 16 residues. V was clipped by 4 bases and J by 5 bases; unmatched bases: 8. Germline CDR1 reads MNHNS; CDR2 reads SASEGT. CDR3 sequence reads: CASSGRTGGFQDTQYF. The CDR3 nucleotides are TGTGCCAGCAGTGGGAGGACAGGGGGCTTCCAAGATACGCAGTATTTT.

About this clone: A clone one base away is much larger, so this may be a read error. V is TRBV3-1 (or the pseudogene TRBV3-2) and J is TRBJ1-1; tentative D call: TRBD1 (6 bases). This CDR3 contains 13 residues. CDR1 LGHDT and CDR2 YNNKEL come from the germline V gene (reference sequence). The V end was cut by 5 bases, the J end by 2 bases, with 9 bases between. The CDR3 coding sequence is TGTGCCAGCAGCAAACAGGGAAACACTGAAGCTTTCTTT. It translates to CASSKQGNTEAFF.

This clone was picked up one time. The gene calls are TRBV28 and TRBJ2-6, with 8 nucleotides matching TRBD1. Germline CDR1 is MDHEN and CDR2 is SYDVKM. V lost 2 bases to trimming and J lost 0 bases; unmatched junction nucleotides: 0. The CDR3 has 16 amino acids. The CDR3 coding sequence is TGTGCCAGCAGTTTAGGGACAGGCTCTGGGGCCAACGTCCTGACTTTC. As protein: CASSLGTGSGANVLTF.

The CDR3 sequence is CASSLFTGGVRYGYTF. The CDR3 region has the DNA TGTGCCAGCAGCCTATTCACAGGGGGAGTACGCTATGGCTACACCTTC. J is TRBJ1-2 and V is TRBV3-1 (or the pseudogene TRBV3-2); 8 bases are shared with TRBD1. The germline CDR1 and CDR2 sequences are LGHDT and YNNKEL (reference sequence). Germline trimming cut 4 bases from V and 4 bases from J; bases unmatched to any gene: 11. CDR3 length: 16 residues.